What follows is one TCR beta chain and its context. TCRdb's copy holds only in-frame clones and misses some; the assay was immunoSEQ multiplex PCR. The table has some 270,000 clones, around 85% seen once. The sample is drawn from a study of blood T cell repertoires in COVID-19. This TCR was recovered from a woman aged 70-85 years with acute or convalescent COVID-19. Sequencing was performed on peripheral blood.

In DNA, the CDR3 is TGTGCCAGTAGATCCGGGACAGGGGTTTTGGGGGGCTACACCTTC. It yields the protein CASRSGTGVLGGYTF. The V and J genes are TRBV19 and TRBJ1-2, with 10 bases identical to TRBD1. Trimming at V came to 6 bases and at J to 8 bases, leaving 12 bases not matched to a gene. The CDR3 covers 15 residues. CDR1 is LNHDA and CDR2 is SQIVND in the germline V gene (reference sequence).